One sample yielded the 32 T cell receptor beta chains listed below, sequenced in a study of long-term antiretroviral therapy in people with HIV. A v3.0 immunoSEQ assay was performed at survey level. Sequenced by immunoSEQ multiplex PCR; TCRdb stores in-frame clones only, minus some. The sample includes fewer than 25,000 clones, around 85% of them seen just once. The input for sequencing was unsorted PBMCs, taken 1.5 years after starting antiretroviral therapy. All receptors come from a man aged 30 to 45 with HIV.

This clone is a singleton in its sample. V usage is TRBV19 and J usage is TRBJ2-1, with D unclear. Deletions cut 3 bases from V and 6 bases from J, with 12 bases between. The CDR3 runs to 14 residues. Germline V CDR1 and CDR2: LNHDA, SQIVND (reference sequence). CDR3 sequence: CASSIRDPSNEQFF. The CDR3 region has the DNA TGTGCCAGTAGTATCCGTGACCCATCCAATGAGCAGTTCTTC. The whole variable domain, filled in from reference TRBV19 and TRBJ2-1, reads DGGITQSPKYLFRKEGQNVTLSCEQNLNHDAMYWYRQDPGQGLRLIYYSQIVNDFQKGDIAEGYSVSREKKESFPLTVTSAQKNPTAFYLCASSIRDPSNEQFFGPGTRLTVL.

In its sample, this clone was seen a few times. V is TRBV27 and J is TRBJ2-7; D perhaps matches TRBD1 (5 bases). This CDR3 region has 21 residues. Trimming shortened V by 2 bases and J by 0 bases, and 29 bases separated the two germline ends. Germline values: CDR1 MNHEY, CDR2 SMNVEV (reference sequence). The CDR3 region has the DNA TGTGCCAGCAGTTTAGGGAACTCGGTAGGCAGGGCCCTTGTAAGCTCCTACGAGCAGTACTTC. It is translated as CASSLGNSVGRALVSSYEQYF.

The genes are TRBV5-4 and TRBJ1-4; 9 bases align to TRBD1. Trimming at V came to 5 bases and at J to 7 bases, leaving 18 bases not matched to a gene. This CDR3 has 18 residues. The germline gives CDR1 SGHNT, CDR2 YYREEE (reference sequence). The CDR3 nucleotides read TGTGCCAGCAGTCCTTGGGACAGGGCCTCTTCGACCAGTGAAAAACTGTTTTTT. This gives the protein CASSPWDRASSTSEKLFF.

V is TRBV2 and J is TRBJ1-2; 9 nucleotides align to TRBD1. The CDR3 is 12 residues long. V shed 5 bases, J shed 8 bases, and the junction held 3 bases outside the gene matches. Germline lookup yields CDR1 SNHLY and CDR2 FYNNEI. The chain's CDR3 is CASSRDREGYTF. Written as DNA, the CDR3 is TGTGCCAGCAGTCGGGACAGGGAGGGCTACACCTTC.

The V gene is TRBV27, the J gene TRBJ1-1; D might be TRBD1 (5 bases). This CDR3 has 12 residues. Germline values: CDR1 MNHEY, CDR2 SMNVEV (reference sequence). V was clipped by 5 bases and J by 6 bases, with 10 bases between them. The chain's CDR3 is CASSTVGAEAFF. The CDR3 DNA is TGTGCCAGCAGTACCGTAGGGGCTGAAGCTTTCTTT.

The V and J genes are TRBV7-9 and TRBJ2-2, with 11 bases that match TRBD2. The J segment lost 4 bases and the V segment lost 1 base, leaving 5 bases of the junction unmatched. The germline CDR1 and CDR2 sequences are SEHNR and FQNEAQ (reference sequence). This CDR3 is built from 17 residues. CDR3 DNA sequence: TGTGCCAGCAGCTTAGTTAGCGGGAGGGCCGGCACCGGGGAGCTGTTTTTT. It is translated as CASSLVSGRAGTGELFF.

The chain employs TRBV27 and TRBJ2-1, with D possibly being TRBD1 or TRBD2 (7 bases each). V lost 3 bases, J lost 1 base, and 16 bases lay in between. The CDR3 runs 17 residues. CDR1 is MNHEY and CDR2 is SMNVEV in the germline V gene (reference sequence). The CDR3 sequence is CASSFSGGAFSYNEQFF. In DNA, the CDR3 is TGTGCCAGCAGTTTCTCAGGGGGGGCGTTTTCCTACAATGAGCAGTTCTTC.

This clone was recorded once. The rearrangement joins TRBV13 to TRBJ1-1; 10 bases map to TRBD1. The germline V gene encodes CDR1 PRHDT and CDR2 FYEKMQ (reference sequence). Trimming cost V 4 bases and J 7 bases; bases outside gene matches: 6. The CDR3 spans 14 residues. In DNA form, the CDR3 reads TGTGCCAGCAGCTGGGGACAGGGGAAAGGTGAAGCTTTCTTT. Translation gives CASSWGQGKGEAFF.

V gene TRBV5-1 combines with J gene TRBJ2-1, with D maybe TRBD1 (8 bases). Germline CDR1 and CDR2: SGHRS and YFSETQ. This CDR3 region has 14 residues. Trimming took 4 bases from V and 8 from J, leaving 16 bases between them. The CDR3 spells CASSQQGGLDEQFF. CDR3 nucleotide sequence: TGCGCCAGCAGCCAACAGGGGGGGCTAGATGAGCAGTTCTTC.

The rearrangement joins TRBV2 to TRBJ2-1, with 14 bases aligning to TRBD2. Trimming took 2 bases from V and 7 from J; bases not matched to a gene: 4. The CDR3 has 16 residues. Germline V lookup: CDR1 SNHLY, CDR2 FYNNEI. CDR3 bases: TGTGCCAGCAGTGAAATTTGGACTAGCGGGGGGAATGAGCAGTTCTTC. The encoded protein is CASSEIWTSGGNEQFF.

The CDR3 nucleotides read TGTGCCAGCTCACCAAGCAGAGCAGATACGCAGTATTTT. This codes for CASSPSRADTQYF. The gene calls are TRBV18 and TRBJ2-3; no reliable D call. V lost 2 bases and J lost 4, with 7 bases in between. Germline CDR1 KGHSH, CDR2 LQKENI. The CDR3 consists of 13 residues.

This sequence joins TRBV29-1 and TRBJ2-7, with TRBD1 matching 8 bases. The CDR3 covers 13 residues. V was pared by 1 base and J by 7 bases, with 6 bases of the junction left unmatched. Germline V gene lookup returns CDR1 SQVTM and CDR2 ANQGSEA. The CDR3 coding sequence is TGCAGCGTTGAAGTCCCGGACAGGGAGGAGCAGTACTTC. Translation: CSVEVPDREEQYF.

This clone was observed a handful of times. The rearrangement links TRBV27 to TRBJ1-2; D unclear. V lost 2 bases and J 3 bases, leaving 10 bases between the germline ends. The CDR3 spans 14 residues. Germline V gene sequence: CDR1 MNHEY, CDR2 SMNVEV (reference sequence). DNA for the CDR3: TGTGCCAGCAGTTTAGGTGACGGATACTATGGCTACACCTTC. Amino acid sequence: CASSLGDGYYGYTF.

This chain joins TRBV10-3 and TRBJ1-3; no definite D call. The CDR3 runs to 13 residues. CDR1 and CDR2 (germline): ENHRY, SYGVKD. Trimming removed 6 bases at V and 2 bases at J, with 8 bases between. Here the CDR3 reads CAISQEAGNTIYF. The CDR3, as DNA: TGTGCCATCAGCCAGGAAGCTGGAAACACCATATATTTT.

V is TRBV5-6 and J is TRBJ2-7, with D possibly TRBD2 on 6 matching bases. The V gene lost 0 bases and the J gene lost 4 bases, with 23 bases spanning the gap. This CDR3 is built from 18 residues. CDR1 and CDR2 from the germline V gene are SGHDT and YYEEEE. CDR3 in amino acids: CASSLASGVGLSYYEQYF. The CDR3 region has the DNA TGTGCCAGCAGCTTGGCCTCAGGAGTGGGACTCTCCTATTACGAGCAGTACTTC.

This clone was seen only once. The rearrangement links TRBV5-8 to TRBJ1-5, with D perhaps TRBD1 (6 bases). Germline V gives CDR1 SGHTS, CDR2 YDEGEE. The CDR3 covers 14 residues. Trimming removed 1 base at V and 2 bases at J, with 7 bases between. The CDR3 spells CASSLSGGNQPQHF. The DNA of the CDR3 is TGTGCCAGCAGCTTGTCAGGGGGCAATCAGCCCCAGCATTTT.

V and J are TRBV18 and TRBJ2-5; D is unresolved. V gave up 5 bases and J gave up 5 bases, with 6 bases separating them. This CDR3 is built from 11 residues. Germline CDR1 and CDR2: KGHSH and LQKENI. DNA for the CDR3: TGTGCCAGCTCAGAACAGGAGACCCAGTACTTC. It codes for CASSEQETQYF.

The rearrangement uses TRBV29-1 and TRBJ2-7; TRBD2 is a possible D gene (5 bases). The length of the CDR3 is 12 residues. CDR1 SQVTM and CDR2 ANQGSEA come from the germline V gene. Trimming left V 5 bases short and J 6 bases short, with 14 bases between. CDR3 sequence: CSVTLGRREQYF. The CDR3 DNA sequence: TGCAGCGTTACACTAGGACGGCGCGAGCAGTACTTC.

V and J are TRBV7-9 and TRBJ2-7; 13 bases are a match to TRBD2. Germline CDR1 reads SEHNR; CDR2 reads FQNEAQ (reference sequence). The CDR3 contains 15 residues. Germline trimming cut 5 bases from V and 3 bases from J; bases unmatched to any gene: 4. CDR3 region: CASSPRTSGGYEQYF. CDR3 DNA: TGTGCCAGCAGCCCCAGGACTAGCGGGGGCTACGAGCAGTACTTC.

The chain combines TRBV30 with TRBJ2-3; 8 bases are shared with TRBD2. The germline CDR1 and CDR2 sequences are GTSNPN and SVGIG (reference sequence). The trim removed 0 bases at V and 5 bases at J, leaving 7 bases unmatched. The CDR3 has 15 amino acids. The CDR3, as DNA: TGTGCCTGGAGTGTAATCGGGGGGGCCGGAGATACGCAGTATTTT. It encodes CAWSVIGGAGDTQYF.

In DNA form, the CDR3 reads TGTGCCAGTAGGGGGCTTGGGACCTACGAGCAGTACTTC. Amino acid sequence: CASRGLGTYEQYF. This rearrangement joins TRBV19 to TRBJ2-7; D may be TRBD1 (5 bases). This CDR3 contains 13 residues. V gave up 6 bases and J gave up 2 bases, with 11 bases separating them. Germline V gene sequence: CDR1 LNHDA, CDR2 SQIVND (reference sequence).

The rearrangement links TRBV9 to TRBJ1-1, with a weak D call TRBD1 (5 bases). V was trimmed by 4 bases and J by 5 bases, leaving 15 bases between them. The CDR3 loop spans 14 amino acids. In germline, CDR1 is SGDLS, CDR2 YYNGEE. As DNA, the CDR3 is TGTGCCAGCAGCCGTTCCAGGGAACGGACTGAAGCTTTCTTT. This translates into CASSRSRERTEAFF.

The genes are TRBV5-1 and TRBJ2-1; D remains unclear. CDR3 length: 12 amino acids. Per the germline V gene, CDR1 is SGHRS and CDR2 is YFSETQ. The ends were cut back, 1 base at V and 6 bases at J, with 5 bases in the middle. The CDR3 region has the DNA TGCGCCAGCAGCTTGCCCCGCAATGAGCAGTTCTTC. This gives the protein CASSLPRNEQFF.

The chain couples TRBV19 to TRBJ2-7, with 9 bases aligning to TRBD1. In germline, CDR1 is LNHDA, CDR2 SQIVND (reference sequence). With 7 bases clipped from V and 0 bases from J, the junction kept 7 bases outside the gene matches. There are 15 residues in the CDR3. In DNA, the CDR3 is TGTGCCAGTATGGCCGGGACAGGGAACTCCTACGAGCAGTACTTC. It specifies CASMAGTGNSYEQYF. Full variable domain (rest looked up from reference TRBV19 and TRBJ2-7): DGGITQSPKYLFRKEGQNVTLSCEQNLNHDAMYWYRQDPGQGLRLIYYSQIVNDFQKGDIAEGYSVSREKKESFPLTVTSAQKNPTAFYLCASMAGTGNSYEQYFGPGTRLTVT.

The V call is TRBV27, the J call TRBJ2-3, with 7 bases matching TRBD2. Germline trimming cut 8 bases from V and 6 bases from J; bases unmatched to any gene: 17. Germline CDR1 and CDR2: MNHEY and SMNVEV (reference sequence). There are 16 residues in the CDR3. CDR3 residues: CASSWGGGQTFDTQYF. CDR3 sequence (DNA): TGTGCCAGCTCGTGGGGGGGAGGGCAGACTTTTGATACGCAGTATTTT.

The CDR3 bases are TGCGCCAGCAGCCAAGAGAACATAGCGGGGGGCCCCTACGAGCAGTACTTC. It is translated as CASSQENIAGGPYEQYF. V is TRBV4-1 and J is TRBJ2-7; 10 bases map to TRBD2. Germline CDR1 is MGHRA and CDR2 is YSYEKL. V shed 0 bases and J 2 bases; nucleotides not matched to a gene: 7. This CDR3 is 17 amino acids long.

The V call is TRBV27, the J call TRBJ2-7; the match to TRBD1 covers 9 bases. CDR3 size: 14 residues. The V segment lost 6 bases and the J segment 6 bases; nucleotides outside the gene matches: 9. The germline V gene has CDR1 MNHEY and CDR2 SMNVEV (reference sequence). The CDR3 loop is CASRSPGTGSEQYF. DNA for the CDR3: TGTGCCAGCAGGAGTCCCGGGACAGGGTCCGAGCAGTACTTC.

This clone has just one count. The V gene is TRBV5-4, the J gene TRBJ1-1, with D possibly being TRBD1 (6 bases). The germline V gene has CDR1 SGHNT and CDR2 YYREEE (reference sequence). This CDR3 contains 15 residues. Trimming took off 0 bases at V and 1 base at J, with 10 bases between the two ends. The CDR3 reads CASSLVGRGNTEAFF. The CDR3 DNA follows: TGTGCCAGCAGCTTGGTTGGCAGGGGGAACACTGAAGCTTTCTTT.

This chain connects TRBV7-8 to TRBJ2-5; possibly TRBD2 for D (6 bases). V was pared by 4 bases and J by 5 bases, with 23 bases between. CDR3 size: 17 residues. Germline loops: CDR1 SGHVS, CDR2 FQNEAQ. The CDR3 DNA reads TGTGCCAGCAGCTCCCGGGAGTCGTTGATTTATGAGGAGACCCAGTACTTC. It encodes CASSSRESLIYEETQYF.

Here the CDR3 reads CASTLAGNYGYTF. The CDR3 bases are TGTGCCAGTACCCTGGCGGGGAACTATGGCTACACCTTC. This chain connects TRBV19 to TRBJ1-2; D is unclear. The CDR3 loop spans 13 amino acids. V shed 7 bases and J shed 2 bases, with 11 bases lying between them. In germline, CDR1 is LNHDA, CDR2 SQIVND (reference sequence).

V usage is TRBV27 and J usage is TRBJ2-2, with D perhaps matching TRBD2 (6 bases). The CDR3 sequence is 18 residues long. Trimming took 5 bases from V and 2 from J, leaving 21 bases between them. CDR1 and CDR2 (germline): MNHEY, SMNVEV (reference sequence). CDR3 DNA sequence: TGTGCCAGCAGTCCTCCTGGGGGAACGGGAGAAAACACCGGGGAGCTGTTTTTT. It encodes CASSPPGGTGENTGELFF.

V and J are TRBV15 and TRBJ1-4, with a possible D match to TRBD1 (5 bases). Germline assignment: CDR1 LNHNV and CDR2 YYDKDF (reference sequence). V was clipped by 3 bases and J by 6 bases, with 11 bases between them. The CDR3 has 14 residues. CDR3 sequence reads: CATSRDIQDEKLFF. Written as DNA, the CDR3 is TGTGCCACCAGCAGGGACATACAAGATGAAAAACTGTTTTTT.